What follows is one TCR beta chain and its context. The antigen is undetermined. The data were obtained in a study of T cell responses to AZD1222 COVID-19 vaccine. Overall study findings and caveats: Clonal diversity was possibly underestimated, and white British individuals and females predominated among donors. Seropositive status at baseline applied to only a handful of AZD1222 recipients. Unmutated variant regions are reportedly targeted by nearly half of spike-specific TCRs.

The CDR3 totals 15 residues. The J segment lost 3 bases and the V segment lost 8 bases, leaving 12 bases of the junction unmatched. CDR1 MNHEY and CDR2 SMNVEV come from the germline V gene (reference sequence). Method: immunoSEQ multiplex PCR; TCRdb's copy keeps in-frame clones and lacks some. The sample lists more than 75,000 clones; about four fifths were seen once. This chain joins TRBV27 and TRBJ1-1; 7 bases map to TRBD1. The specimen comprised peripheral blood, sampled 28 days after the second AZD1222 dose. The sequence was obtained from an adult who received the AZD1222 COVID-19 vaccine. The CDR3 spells CASGSGRGQDTEAFF. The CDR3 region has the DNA TGTGCCAGCGGATCAGGAAGGGGGCAGGACACTGAAGCTTTCTTT.